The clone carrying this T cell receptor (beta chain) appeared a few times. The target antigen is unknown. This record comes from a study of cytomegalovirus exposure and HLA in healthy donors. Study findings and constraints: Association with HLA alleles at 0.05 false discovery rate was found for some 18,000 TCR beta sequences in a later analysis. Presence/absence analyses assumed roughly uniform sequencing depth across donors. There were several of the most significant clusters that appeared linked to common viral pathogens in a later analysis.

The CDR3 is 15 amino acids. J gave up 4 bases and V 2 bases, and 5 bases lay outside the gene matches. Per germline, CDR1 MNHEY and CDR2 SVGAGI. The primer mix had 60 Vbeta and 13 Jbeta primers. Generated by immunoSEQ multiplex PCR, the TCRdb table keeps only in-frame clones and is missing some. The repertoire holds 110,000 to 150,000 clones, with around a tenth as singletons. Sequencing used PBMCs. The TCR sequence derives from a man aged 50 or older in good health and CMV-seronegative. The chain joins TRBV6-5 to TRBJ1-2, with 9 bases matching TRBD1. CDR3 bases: TGTGCCAGCAGTTACGGGGACAGGGTGGGCTATGGCTACACCTTC. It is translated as CASSYGDRVGYGYTF.